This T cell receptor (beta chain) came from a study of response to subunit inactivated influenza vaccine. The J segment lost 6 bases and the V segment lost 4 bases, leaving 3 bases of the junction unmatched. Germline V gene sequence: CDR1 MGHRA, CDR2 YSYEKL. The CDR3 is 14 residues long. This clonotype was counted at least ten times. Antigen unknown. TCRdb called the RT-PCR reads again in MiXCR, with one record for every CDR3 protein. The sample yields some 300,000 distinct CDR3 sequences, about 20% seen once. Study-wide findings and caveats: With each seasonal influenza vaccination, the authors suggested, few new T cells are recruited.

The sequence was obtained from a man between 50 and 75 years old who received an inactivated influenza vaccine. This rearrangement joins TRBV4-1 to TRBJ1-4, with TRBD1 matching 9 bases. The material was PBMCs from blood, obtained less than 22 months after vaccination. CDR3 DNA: TGCGCCAGCAGCCCGGGACAGGGTGATGAAAAACTGTTTTTT. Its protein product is CASSPGQGDEKLFF.